This passage covers 23 T cell receptor beta chains from one sample sequenced in a study of cytomegalovirus exposure and HLA in healthy donors. With 60 Vbeta and 13 Jbeta primers, the PCR was carried out. Method: immunoSEQ multiplex PCR; TCRdb's copy keeps in-frame clones and lacks some. The sample has 120,000 to 150,000 clones; around 85% are singletons. Specimen: PBMCs. All receptors derive from a female donor in good health and CMV-seronegative.

This chain links TRBV28 with TRBJ1-2; TRBD1 might be the D (6 bases). The CDR3 covers 15 residues. The germline V gene has CDR1 MDHEN and CDR2 SYDVKM. The V end was cut by 3 bases, the J end by 8 bases, with 19 bases between. CDR3 in DNA: TGTGCCAGCAGTTTCCTCTCGACAGGTCTTGACGGCTACACCTTC. Protein product: CASSFLSTGLDGYTF.

The chain recombines TRBV6-6 with TRBJ2-7, with D perhaps matching TRBD2 (7 bases). The CDR3 totals 14 residues. Trimming removed 6 bases from V and 3 bases from J, with 15 bases in between. CDR1 MNHNY and CDR2 SVGAGI come from the germline V gene (reference sequence). CDR3 in amino acids: CASSASGGVYEQYF. CDR3 DNA: TGTGCCAGCAGCGCATCGGGGGGCGTCTACGAGCAGTACTTC.

The rearrangement uses TRBV27 and TRBJ1-2, with 7 bases aligning to TRBD1. J was trimmed by 4 bases and V by 2 bases; bases with no gene match: 4. Germline CDR1 MNHEY, CDR2 SMNVEV (reference sequence). This CDR3 is built from 14 residues. CDR3 loop: CASSLKGASYGYTF. The CDR3 coding sequence is TGTGCCAGCAGTTTAAAGGGGGCCAGCTATGGCTACACCTTC.

The chain is built from TRBV28 and TRBJ1-5; D is uncertain. The CDR3 covers 14 residues. Germline CDR1 is MDHEN and CDR2 is SYDVKM. Trimming left V 1 base short and J 0 bases short, with 4 bases between. The CDR3 bases are TGTGCCAGCAGTTTATCACATAGCAATCAGCCCCAGCATTTT. Its protein product is CASSLSHSNQPQHF.

The V gene is TRBV28, the J gene TRBJ1-5; a weak D match, TRBD1 (6 bases). Germline V gives CDR1 MDHEN, CDR2 SYDVKM. The V end lost 8 bases, the J end lost 0 bases, and 20 bases lay between the germline ends. There are 17 residues in the CDR3. The DNA of the CDR3 is TGTGCCAGCGCCGTCCGGGACATTCGATATAGCAATCAGCCCCAGCATTTT. It specifies CASAVRDIRYSNQPQHF.

The rearrangement uses TRBV7-2 and TRBJ2-7, with TRBD2 matching over 9 bases. This CDR3 is built from 13 residues. CDR1 SGHTA and CDR2 FQGNSA come from the germline V gene. The J segment lost 8 bases and the V segment lost 0 bases, leaving 2 bases of the junction unmatched. The CDR3 region has the DNA TGTGCCAGCAGCTTAGCTAGCGGGAGCAAGCAGTACTTC. Residues: CASSLASGSKQYF.

The rearrangement links TRBV5-6 to TRBJ1-2; 7 positions agree with TRBD1. Germline V gives CDR1 SGHDT, CDR2 YYEEEE. Trimming removed 4 bases from V and 4 bases from J; junction bases left unmatched: 7. There are 14 residues in the CDR3. In DNA form, the CDR3 reads TGTGCCAGCAGCATACCGGGACAGCCCTATGGCTACACCTTC. Residues: CASSIPGQPYGYTF.

J is TRBJ2-7 and V is TRBV5-1; 9 bases align to TRBD1. Germline CDR1 reads SGHRS; CDR2 reads YFSETQ. With V trimmed by 4 bases and J by 2 bases, 4 bases remained unmatched. This CDR3 spans 14 amino acids. The CDR3 here is CASSAGQGPYEQYF. The CDR3 region has the DNA TGCGCCAGCAGCGCGGGACAGGGACCCTACGAGCAGTACTTC.

This chain uses TRBV7-9 with TRBJ2-1; D is undetermined. Trimming shortened V by 4 bases and J by 9 bases, and 7 bases separated the two germline ends. CDR3 length: 11 amino acids. CDR1 is SEHNR, CDR2 FQNEAQ, per germline (reference sequence). The CDR3 DNA reads as TGTGCCAGCAGCTATAGTGGTGAGCAGTTCTTC. This gives the protein CASSYSGEQFF.

The chain combines TRBV11-1 with TRBJ2-7, with TRBD1 as a possible D gene (5 bases). The CDR3 spans 16 residues. Germline CDR1 and CDR2: SGHAT and FQDESV (reference sequence). Trimming cost V 2 bases and J 1 base, with 15 bases left between them. This CDR3 is CASSLNPTTVSYEQYF. DNA for the CDR3: TGTGCCAGCAGCTTAAACCCCACGACAGTTTCCTACGAGCAGTACTTC.

The chain couples TRBV5-1 to TRBJ2-3; a possible D gene is TRBD2 (6 bases). The V end lost 3 bases, the J end lost 1 base, and 9 bases lay between the germline ends. The germline CDR1 and CDR2 sequences are SGHRS and YFSETQ. This CDR3 is 14 amino acids long. Here the CDR3 DNA reads TGCGCCAGCAGCTACCCGGGGGGCACAGATACGCAGTATTTT. This translates into CASSYPGGTDTQYF. Looking up the rest from reference TRBV5-1 and TRBJ2-3 gives the full variable domain: KAGVTQTPRYLIKTRGQQVTLSCSPISGHRSVSWYQQTPGQGLQFLFEYFSETQRNKGNFPGRFSGRQFSNSRSEMNVSTLELGDSALYLCASSYPGGTDTQYFGPGTRLTVL.

A remark on this clone: The sample holds other DNA sequences that translate to the same CDR3. This rearrangement joins TRBV4-1 to TRBJ1-5; D is unresolved. V was cut by 0 bases and J by 4 bases, with 4 bases left in between. CDR3 length equals 13 residues. CDR1 is MGHRA, CDR2 YSYEKL, per germline. In nucleotides, the CDR3 is TGCGCCAGCAGCCAAGAACGGAATCAGCCCCAGCATTTT. Residues: CASSQERNQPQHF.

This rearrangement joins TRBV27 to TRBJ1-5; D gene uncertain. V was cut by 7 bases and J by 3 bases, with 16 bases left in between. The V gene's germline CDR1 is MNHEY and CDR2 SMNVEV (reference sequence). The CDR3 totals 15 residues. The CDR3 DNA reads TGTGCCAGCACCCCCTCGAGGTTCAACAATCAGCCCCAGCATTTT. It specifies CASTPSRFNNQPQHF.

The chain is built from TRBV5-4 and TRBJ2-5; 13 bases map to TRBD2. Germline values: CDR1 SGHNT, CDR2 YYREEE (reference sequence). CDR3 size: 19 residues. Trimming at V came to 4 bases and at J to 5 bases, leaving 17 bases not matched to a gene. CDR3 protein: CASSTGLAGRGPQWETQYF. CDR3 DNA: TGTGCCAGCAGCACGGGACTAGCGGGACGAGGGCCACAATGGGAGACCCAGTACTTC.

This chain connects TRBV30 to TRBJ2-7, with a tentative D call TRBD1 (5 bases). The V gene's germline CDR1 is GTSNPN and CDR2 SVGIG (reference sequence). This CDR3 is 13 amino acids long. The V gene lost 0 bases and the J gene lost 6 bases, with 12 bases spanning the gap. CDR3 DNA sequence: TGTGCCTGGAGTGTAGCAGGGTCCAGCGAGCAGTACTTC. It specifies CAWSVAGSSEQYF.

On this clone itself: The same CDR3 also results from other DNA sequences found in this sample. The J gene is TRBJ2-5, the V gene TRBV4-1, with 7 bases aligning to TRBD2. V shed 3 bases, J shed 4 bases, and the junction held 8 bases outside the gene matches. CDR1 is MGHRA, CDR2 YSYEKL, per germline. The CDR3 totals 15 residues. The CDR3 here is CASSQLAGVGETQYF. CDR3 DNA sequence: TGCGCCAGCAGCCAGCTGGCGGGAGTGGGAGAGACCCAGTACTTC.

The genes are TRBV19 and TRBJ1-5; D is unclear. CDR1 and CDR2 from the germline V gene are LNHDA and SQIVND (reference sequence). The ends were cut back, 6 bases at V and 1 base at J, with 13 bases in the middle. The CDR3 spans 15 residues. The CDR3 region has the DNA TGTGCCAGTAGGCTAGGCGGGAGAAGCAATCAGCCCCAGCATTTT. Amino acid sequence: CASRLGGRSNQPQHF.

The chain recombines TRBV5-1 with TRBJ2-1, with 9 bases aligning to TRBD1. The CDR3 runs 15 residues. V trimming: 4 bases; J trimming: 6 bases; junction bases outside the gene matches: 8. Germline assignment: CDR1 SGHRS and CDR2 YFSETQ. CDR3 sequence (DNA): TGCGCCAGCAGCGCCGGGACAGGGCATACCAATGAGCAGTTCTTC. Encoded protein: CASSAGTGHTNEQFF. Full variable domain (remainder filled in from reference TRBV5-1 and TRBJ2-1): KAGVTQTPRYLIKTRGQQVTLSCSPISGHRSVSWYQQTPGQGLQFLFEYFSETQRNKGNFPGRFSGRQFSNSRSEMNVSTLELGDSALYLCASSAGTGHTNEQFFGPGTRLTVL.

This clone has just a few counts. The J gene is TRBJ2-1, the V gene TRBV6-1; a weak D match, TRBD1 (6 bases). Germline lookup yields CDR1 MNHNS and CDR2 SASEGT. V gave up 10 bases and J gave up 0 bases, with 16 bases separating them. The CDR3 extends over 15 amino acids. CDR3 coding DNA: TGTGCCACAGAATTCGGGACATTCTCCTACAATGAGCAGTTCTTC. Translation: CATEFGTFSYNEQFF.

For the CDR3, the DNA is TGCAGCGCCCGGGACAGGGGGCCCTACGAGCAGTACTTC. Protein product: CSARDRGPYEQYF. This sequence joins TRBV29-1 and TRBJ2-7; TRBD1 aligns across 12 bases. J lost 2 bases, V lost 7 bases, and 3 bases had no gene match. This CDR3 has 13 residues. Germline CDR1 reads SQVTM; CDR2 reads ANQGSEA.

J is TRBJ2-7 and V is TRBV6-1; the match to TRBD1 covers 7 bases. The CDR3 extends over 15 amino acids. V was pared by 3 bases and J by 0 bases, with 5 bases of the junction left unmatched. Germline values: CDR1 MNHNS, CDR2 SASEGT. The CDR3 sequence is CASSEGQPNSYEQYF. The CDR3 nucleotides read TGTGCCAGCAGTGAGGGACAGCCGAACTCCTACGAGCAGTACTTC.

V is TRBV19 and J is TRBJ2-7; 10 bases are shared with TRBD1. Germline V gene data show CDR1 as LNHDA and CDR2 as SQIVND (reference sequence). The length of the CDR3 is 15 residues. Trimming removed 1 base from V and 3 bases from J; junction bases left unmatched: 3. CDR3 in DNA: TGTGCCAGTAGTATAGGCGGGACAGGGGACTACGAGCAGTACTTC. Translation: CASSIGGTGDYEQYF.

This chain uses TRBV7-9 with TRBJ2-1; tentative D call: TRBD2 (5 bases). Trimming cost V 5 bases and J 6 bases, with 17 bases left between them. Per the germline V gene, CDR1 is SEHNR and CDR2 is FQNEAQ (reference sequence). The CDR3 has 15 amino acids. CDR3 sequence: CASSPNLAGSNEQFF. For the CDR3, the DNA is TGTGCCAGCAGCCCAAACTTGGCGGGTTCCAATGAGCAGTTCTTC. Supplemented by reference TRBV7-9 and TRBJ2-1, the full variable domain reads DTGVSQNPRHKITKRGQNVTFRCDPISEHNRLYWYRQTLGQGPEFLTYFQNEAQLEKSRLLSDRFSAERPKGSFSTLEIQRTEQGDSAMYLCASSPNLAGSNEQFFGPGTRLTVL.